The next 13 T cell receptor beta chains were all read from a single sample in a study of blood T cell repertoires in COVID-19. Sequencing used immunoSEQ multiplex PCR; TCRdb keeps in-frame clones, though not all of them. The table has about 180,000 clones, about nine tenths seen once. Sample: peripheral blood. The origin of the receptors is a woman in her forties or fifties with acute or convalescent COVID-19.

This rearrangement joins TRBV3-1 (or the pseudogene TRBV3-2) to TRBJ2-3; D might be TRBD1 (5 bases). The CDR3 contains 15 residues. The V end was cut by 0 bases, the J end by 4 bases, with 11 bases between. CDR1 and CDR2 (germline): LGHDT, YNNKEL (reference sequence). In DNA form, the CDR3 reads TGTGCCAGCAGCCAAGATTGGGGCGGAGCAGATACGCAGTATTTT. Translating gives CASSQDWGGADTQYF.

This chain uses TRBV7-9 with TRBJ2-1; 9 bases agree with TRBD2. The CDR3 extends over 15 amino acids. Germline V gives CDR1 SEHNR, CDR2 FQNEAQ (reference sequence). V gave up 6 bases and J gave up 0 bases; unmatched junction bases: 3. In DNA, the CDR3 is TGTGCCAGCAGGGTTAGCGGGGGCTCCTACAATGAGCAGTTCTTC. It encodes CASRVSGGSYNEQFF.

The chain joins TRBV7-3 to TRBJ2-1, with a tentative D call TRBD1 (5 bases). The V end was cut by 0 bases, the J end by 5 bases, with 8 bases between. Germline values: CDR1 SGHTA, CDR2 FQGTGA. The CDR3 length is 14 residues. The CDR3 nucleotides read TGTGCCAGCAGCTTAACTCAGGGAAACAATGAGCAGTTCTTC. Protein product: CASSLTQGNNEQFF.

The genes are TRBV24-1 and TRBJ2-5, with D perhaps TRBD1 (6 bases). V lost 4 bases and J 5 bases, leaving 16 bases between the germline ends. CDR3 size: 15 residues. The germline CDR1 and CDR2 sequences are KGHDR and SFDVKD. This chain's CDR3 is CATSDPGTSLETQYF. CDR3 sequence (DNA): TGTGCCACCAGTGACCCAGGGACATCCCTTGAGACCCAGTACTTC.

The chain couples TRBV9 to TRBJ2-1, with TRBD2 matching 11 bases. V lost 4 bases to trimming and J lost 7 bases; unmatched junction nucleotides: 10. Germline V gene lookup returns CDR1 SGDLS and CDR2 YYNGEE. CDR3 size: 16 residues. CDR3 sequence: CASSPIAGGLVNEQFF. Here the CDR3 DNA reads TGTGCCAGCAGCCCGATAGCGGGAGGGTTGGTAAATGAGCAGTTCTTC.

CDR3 nucleotide sequence: TGTGCCAGACGGGACAGATACTATGGCTACACCTTC. Protein product: CARRDRYYGYTF. This chain uses TRBV21-1 with TRBJ1-2; the table's D call, TRBD1, has no DNA check behind it. TRBV21-1 is shown as a pseudogene. CDR3 length: 12 residues.

The V and J genes are TRBV11-2 and TRBJ1-4; 10 bases align to TRBD1. Per the germline V gene, CDR1 is SGHAT and CDR2 is FQNNGV. V lost 4 bases, J lost 5 bases, and 4 bases stayed unmatched. The CDR3 is 15 amino acids. CDR3 amino acids: CASSSPTGGNEKLFF. CDR3 nucleotide sequence: TGTGCCAGCAGCTCGCCGACAGGGGGCAATGAAAAACTGTTTTTT.

V gene TRBV30 combines with J gene TRBJ1-1; D unclear. CDR1 is GTSNPN and CDR2 is SVGIG in the germline V gene (reference sequence). The CDR3 runs to 12 residues. The V and J ends lost 2 bases and 1 base respectively, with 5 bases between them. The chain's CDR3 is CAWSRRNTEAFF. The DNA for the CDR3 is TGTGCCTGGAGTCGCAGGAACACTGAAGCTTTCTTT.

The gene calls are TRBV7-3 and TRBJ2-3; 10 bases map to TRBD2. V lost 3 bases, J lost 2 bases, and 2 bases stayed unmatched. CDR1 and CDR2 from the germline V gene are SGHTA and FQGTGA. This CDR3 region has 15 residues. CDR3: CASSFLAGVTDTQYF. The CDR3 nucleotides read TGTGCCAGCAGCTTCCTAGCGGGGGTCACAGATACGCAGTATTTT.

The genes are TRBV7-9 and TRBJ2-1, with a possible D match to TRBD2 (6 bases). Germline CDR1 is SEHNR and CDR2 is FQNEAQ (reference sequence). The CDR3 spans 12 residues. The V end was cut by 5 bases, the J end by 8 bases, with 10 bases between. This CDR3 is CASSLERDEQFF. CDR3 DNA: TGTGCCAGCAGCCTTGAGCGGGATGAGCAGTTCTTC.

The chain combines TRBV18 with TRBJ1-1, with D hard to call. Germline CDR1 and CDR2: KGHSH and LQKENI. This CDR3 is built from 15 residues. The ends were cut back, 3 bases at V and 5 bases at J, with 16 bases in the middle. CDR3 residues: CASSPRSSPGTEAFF. The CDR3 region has the DNA TGTGCCAGCTCACCCCGATCGAGCCCCGGGACTGAAGCTTTCTTT.

This rearrangement joins TRBV30 to TRBJ2-1; 9 nucleotides match TRBD2. In germline, CDR1 is GTSNPN, CDR2 SVGIG (reference sequence). There are 14 residues in the CDR3. J gave up 12 bases and V 1 base, and 10 bases lay outside the gene matches. The DNA for the CDR3 is TGTGCCTGGAGTGCCGGCGGGGGGGGCAGTCGGCAGTTCTTC. Residues: CAWSAGGGGSRQFF.

The chain links TRBV7-9 to TRBJ2-7; 10 nucleotides line up with TRBD1. CDR1 and CDR2 from the germline V gene are SEHNR and FQNEAQ (reference sequence). The CDR3 length is 15 residues. After removal of 1 base from V and 5 bases from J, the junction contained 5 bases not matched to a gene. The CDR3 bases are TGTGCCAGCAGCTTAGGGACAGGGGGATGGGACGAGCAGTACTTC. Its translation: CASSLGTGGWDEQYF. The variable domain in full, completed from reference TRBV7-9 and TRBJ2-7, reads DTGVSQNPRHKITKRGQNVTFRCDPISEHNRLYWYRQTLGQGPEFLTYFQNEAQLEKSRLLSDRFSAERPKGSFSTLEIQRTEQGDSAMYLCASSLGTGGWDEQYFGPGTRLTVT.